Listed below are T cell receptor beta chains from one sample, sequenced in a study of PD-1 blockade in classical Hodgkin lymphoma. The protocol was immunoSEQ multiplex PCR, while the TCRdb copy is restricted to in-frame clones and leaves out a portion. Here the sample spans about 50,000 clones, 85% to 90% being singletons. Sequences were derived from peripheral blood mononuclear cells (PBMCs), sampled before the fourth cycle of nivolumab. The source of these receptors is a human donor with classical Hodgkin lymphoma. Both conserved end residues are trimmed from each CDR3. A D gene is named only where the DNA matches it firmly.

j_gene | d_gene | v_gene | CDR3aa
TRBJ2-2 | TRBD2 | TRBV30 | AKGLAGGRSGELF
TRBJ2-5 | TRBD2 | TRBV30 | ACQAGALWRETQY
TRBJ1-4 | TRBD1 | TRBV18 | ASSQGTGEAEKLF
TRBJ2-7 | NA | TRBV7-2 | ASSTPVTSYEQY
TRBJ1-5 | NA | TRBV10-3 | AISDGGWGQPQH
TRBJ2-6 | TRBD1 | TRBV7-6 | ASSGTGGAGANVLT
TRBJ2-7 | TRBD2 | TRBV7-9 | ASSLALLASGPYEQY
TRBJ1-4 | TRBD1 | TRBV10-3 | AISASGQGPFREKLF
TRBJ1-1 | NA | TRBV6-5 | ASSYHRPGPTEAF
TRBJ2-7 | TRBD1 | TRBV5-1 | ASSLDGQGAYEQY
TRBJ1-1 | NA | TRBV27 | ASRILTVSNTEAF
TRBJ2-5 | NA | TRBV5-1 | ASSLAVYTEAQETQY
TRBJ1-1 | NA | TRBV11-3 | ASSLGDTEAF
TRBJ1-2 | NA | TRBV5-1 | ASFGAEFHGYT
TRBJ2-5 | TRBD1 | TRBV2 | ASRRTGETQY
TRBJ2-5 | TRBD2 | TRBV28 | ASSPDRGVLETQY
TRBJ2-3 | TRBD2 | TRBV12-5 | ASGGTSGGRTDTQY
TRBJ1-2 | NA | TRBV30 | AWSEVYGYT
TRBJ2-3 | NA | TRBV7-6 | ASSPLRGGDTQY
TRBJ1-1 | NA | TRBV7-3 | ASSLRGTTEAF
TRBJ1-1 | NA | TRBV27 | ASSSLFLNTEAF
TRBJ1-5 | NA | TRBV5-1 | ASSQGTSGNQPQH
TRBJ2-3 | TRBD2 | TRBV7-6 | ASSLEAGGGTDTQY
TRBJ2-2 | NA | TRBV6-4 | ASNGITGSDTGELF
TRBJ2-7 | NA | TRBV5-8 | ASSLDAVEQY
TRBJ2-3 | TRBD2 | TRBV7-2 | ASSLNGLAGVPLTQY
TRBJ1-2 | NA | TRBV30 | AWSGANYGYT
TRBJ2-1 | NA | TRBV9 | ASSVPYKGVDSYNEQF
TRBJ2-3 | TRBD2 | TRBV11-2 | ASIRTSGVVIDTQY
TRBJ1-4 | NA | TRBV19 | ASSLQQGLSEKLF
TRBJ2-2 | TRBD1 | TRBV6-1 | ASRSRQGNTGELF
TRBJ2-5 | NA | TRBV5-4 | ASSSQRTRETQY
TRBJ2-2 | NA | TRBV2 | ASMGHREVGELF
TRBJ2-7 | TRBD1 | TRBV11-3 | ASSFVTGGNEQY
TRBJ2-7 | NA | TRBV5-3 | ARSFQRESRTYEQY
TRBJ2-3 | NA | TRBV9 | ASSVDPATDTQY
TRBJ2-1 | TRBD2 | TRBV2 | ASPGRESYNEQF
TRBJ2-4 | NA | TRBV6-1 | ASSDSRLIAKNIQY
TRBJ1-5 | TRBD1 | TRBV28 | ASRSDRTHNQPQH
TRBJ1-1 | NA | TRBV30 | ACAGWTEAF
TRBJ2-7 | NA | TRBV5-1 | ASSWGPHGSGREQY
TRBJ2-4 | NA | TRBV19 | ASSWGPVGGKLAKNIQY
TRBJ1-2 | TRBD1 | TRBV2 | ASSEPGGVGYT
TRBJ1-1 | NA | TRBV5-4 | AAGGHTMNTEAF
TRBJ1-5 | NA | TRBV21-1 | ASRGTAVDSNQPQH
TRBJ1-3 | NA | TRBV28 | ASISGTGNTIY
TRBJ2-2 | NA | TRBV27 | ASSYSWNTGELF
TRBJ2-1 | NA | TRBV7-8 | ASSLIPSSYNEQF